Below are 9 T cell receptor beta chains sequenced from a single sample in a study of beta chain features in type 1 diabetes. Study-wide findings and caveats: Patients with Type 1 diabetes showed moderately but significantly shorter TCRB CDR3s in all four CD4+ subsets.

Expressed TCRB transcripts were sequenced, since all the RNA that had been isolated was reverse transcribed. The table came from immunoSEQ multiplex PCR; TCRdb's copy has only in-frame clones and leaves some out. The table has 250,000 to 300,000 clones, 14% seen once. For these TCRs, the target antigens are not known. The material sequenced was naive CD4+ T cells from blood. The source is a young man with type 1 diabetes.

There are a few counts of this clone. V and J are TRBV30 and TRBJ1-2, with TRBD1 as a possible D gene (5 bases). V was trimmed by 0 bases and J by 2 bases, leaving 13 bases between them. Germline CDR1 is GTSNPN and CDR2 is SVGIG (reference sequence). The CDR3 extends over 15 amino acids. CDR3 DNA: TGTGCCTGGAGTGTCCCAGGGCGAGGAAACTATGGCTACACCTTC. This codes for CAWSVPGRGNYGYTF.

This clone came up a few times. The CDR3: CAWSVYQAGEQYF. CDR3 nucleotides: TGTGCCTGGAGTGTTTACCAGGCGGGGGAGCAGTACTTC. This chain connects TRBV30 to TRBJ2-7, with a tentative D call TRBD2 (6 bases). This CDR3 has 13 residues. CDR1 is GTSNPN and CDR2 is SVGIG in the germline V gene (reference sequence). With 0 bases removed from V and 7 bases from J, the gap between germline ends came to 13 bases.

This clone was seen only a few times. The chain carries TRBV5-1 and TRBJ2-2; 7 bases are shared with TRBD2. CDR3 size: 16 residues. V lost 4 bases, J lost 1 base, and 7 bases stayed unmatched. Germline CDR1 is SGHRS and CDR2 is YFSETQ. CDR3 sequence (DNA): TGCGCCAGCAGCGGGGTAAGCGGGAAGAACACCGGGGAGCTGTTTTTT. The encoded protein is CASSGVSGKNTGELFF.

CDR3 protein: CASTSGQVRHEQFF. For the CDR3, the DNA is TGTGCCAGCACCTCGGGACAGGTACGACATGAGCAGTTCTTC. This rearrangement joins TRBV28 to TRBJ2-1; 8 nucleotides agree with TRBD1. This CDR3 comprises 14 residues. Looked up from germline, CDR1 is MDHEN and CDR2 is SYDVKM. V lost 7 bases to trimming and J lost 8 bases; unmatched junction nucleotides: 10.

The chain is built from TRBV18 and TRBJ2-1, with D perhaps matching TRBD2 (5 bases). Deletions cut 2 bases from V and 2 bases from J, with 10 bases between. The CDR3 totals 15 residues. Germline CDR1 is KGHSH and CDR2 is LQKENI. The CDR3 DNA reads as TGTGCCAGCTCACCAGTCGGCGGGCCCTACAATGAGCAGTTCTTC. Protein product: CASSPVGGPYNEQFF.

This clone was counted a few times. The rearrangement links TRBV19 to TRBJ2-7; 10 bases agree with TRBD1. The CDR3 runs to 13 residues. The J segment lost 6 bases and the V segment lost 7 bases, leaving 6 bases of the junction unmatched. Germline values: CDR1 LNHDA, CDR2 SQIVND (reference sequence). The CDR3 region has the DNA TGTGCCAGTACCTCCCGGGACAGGGGCGAGCAGTACTTC. This translates into CASTSRDRGEQYF.

This clone was seen more than once but under ten times. The chain is built from TRBV14 and TRBJ2-5; possibly TRBD2 for D (5 bases). This CDR3 has 14 residues. V gave up 4 bases and J gave up 5 bases, with 14 bases separating them. The V gene's germline CDR1 is SGHDN and CDR2 FVKESK. CDR3 loop: CASSPGPRGETQYF. CDR3 coding DNA: TGTGCCAGCAGCCCGGGCCCTAGAGGGGAGACCCAGTACTTC.

The chain joins TRBV5-4 to TRBJ1-1; D remains ambiguous. The CDR3 covers 12 residues. Germline CDR1 is SGHNT and CDR2 is YYREEE (reference sequence). The ends were cut back, 4 bases at V and 3 bases at J, with 7 bases in the middle. CDR3 sequence (DNA): TGTGCCAGCAGCGTACTCGACACTGAAGCTTTCTTT. Protein product: CASSVLDTEAFF. The full variable domain, with the rest looked up from reference TRBV5-4 and TRBJ1-1, is ETGVTQSPTHLIKTRGQQVTLRCSSQSGHNTVSWYQQALGQGPQFIFQYYREEENGRGNFPPRFSGLQFPNYSSELNVNALELDDSALYLCASSVLDTEAFFGQGTRLTVV.

This clone was found a few times. CDR3 loop: CASGLTGFDEQYF. Here the CDR3 DNA reads TGTGCTAGTGGTTTGACAGGGTTCGACGAGCAGTACTTC. This chain links TRBV12-5 with TRBJ2-7; the D gene is possibly TRBD1 (6 bases). V was clipped by 2 bases and J by 5 bases, with 10 bases between them. CDR1 LGHNT and CDR2 FRNRAP come from the germline V gene. The CDR3 covers 13 residues.